This TCR beta chain was sequenced during a study of blood T cell repertoires in COVID-19. Looking at the study overall: Acute and convalescent COVID-19 samples came from the United States, Italy and Spain. T cells, B-cell-depleted T cells, or PBMCs provided the cDNA or gDNA that served as material.

The CDR3 covers 14 residues. The V gene's germline CDR1 is SGHKS and CDR2 YYEKEE (reference sequence). V lost 2 bases to trimming and J lost 5 bases, with 13 bases between them. In the study's own analysis: Amplification with reference gene primers provided the estimates of nucleated cell counts. TCRdb's copy holds only in-frame clones and misses some; the assay was immunoSEQ multiplex PCR. V, J and clone size are those of that table, while D and trimming were read from the DNA. The sample carries approximately 300,000 clones, 85% to 90% recorded once. The sample taken for sequencing was peripheral blood. The origin of this receptor is a woman in her twenties or thirties with COVID-19, enrolled during active disease. The V and J genes are TRBV5-5 and TRBJ1-2; D perhaps matches TRBD1 (6 bases). The CDR3 nucleotides are TGTGCCAGCAGCTTCGGGACAAACAATTATGGCTACACCTTC. The encoded protein is CASSFGTNNYGYTF. Based on the CDR3 plus reference TRBV5-5 and TRBJ1-2, the full variable domain is DAGVTQSPTHLIKTRGQQVTLRCSPISGHKSVSWYQQVLGQGPQFIFQYYEKEERGRGNFPDRFSARQFPNYSSELNVNALLLGDSALYLCASSFGTNNYGYTFGSGTRLTVV.